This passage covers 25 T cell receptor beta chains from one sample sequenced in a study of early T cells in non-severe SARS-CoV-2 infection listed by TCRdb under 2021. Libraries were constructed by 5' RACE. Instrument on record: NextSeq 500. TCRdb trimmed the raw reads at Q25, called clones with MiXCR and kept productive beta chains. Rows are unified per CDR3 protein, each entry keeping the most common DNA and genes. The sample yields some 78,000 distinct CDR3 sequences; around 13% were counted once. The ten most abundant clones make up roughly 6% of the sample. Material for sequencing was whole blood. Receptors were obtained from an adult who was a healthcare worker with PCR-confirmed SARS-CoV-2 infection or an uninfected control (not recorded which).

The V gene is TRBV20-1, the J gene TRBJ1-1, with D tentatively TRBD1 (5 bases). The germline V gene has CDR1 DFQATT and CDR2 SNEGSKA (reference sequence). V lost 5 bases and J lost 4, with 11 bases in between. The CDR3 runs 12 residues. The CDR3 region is CSAAGGFTEAFF. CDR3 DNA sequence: TGCAGTGCTGCTGGGGGATTCACTGAAGCTTTCTTT.

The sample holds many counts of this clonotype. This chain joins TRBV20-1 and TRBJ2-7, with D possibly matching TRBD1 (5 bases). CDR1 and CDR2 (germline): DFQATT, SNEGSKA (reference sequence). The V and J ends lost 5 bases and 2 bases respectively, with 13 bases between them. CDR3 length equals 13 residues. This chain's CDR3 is CSAVRVLPYEQYF. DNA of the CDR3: TGCAGTGCTGTCAGGGTGCTCCCCTACGAGCAGTACTTC.

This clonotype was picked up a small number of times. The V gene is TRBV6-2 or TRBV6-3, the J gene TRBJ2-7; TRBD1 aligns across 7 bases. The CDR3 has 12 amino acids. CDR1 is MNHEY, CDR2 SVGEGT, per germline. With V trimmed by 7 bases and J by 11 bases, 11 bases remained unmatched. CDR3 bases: TGTGCCAGCACCGAGGGGGCCAGGGGGAAGTACTTC. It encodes CASTEGARGKYF.

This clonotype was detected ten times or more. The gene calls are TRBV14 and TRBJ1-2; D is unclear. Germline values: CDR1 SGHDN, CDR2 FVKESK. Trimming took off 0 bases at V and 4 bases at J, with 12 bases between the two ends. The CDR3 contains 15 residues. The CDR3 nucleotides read TGTGCCAGCAGCCAAGATTCAGGTTCTGTCTATGGCTACACCTTC. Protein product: CASSQDSGSVYGYTF.

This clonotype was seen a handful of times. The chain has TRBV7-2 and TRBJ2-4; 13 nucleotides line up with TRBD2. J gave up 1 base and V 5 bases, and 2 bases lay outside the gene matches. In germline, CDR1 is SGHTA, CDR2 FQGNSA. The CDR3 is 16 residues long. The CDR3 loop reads CASSEGLAGAKNIQYF. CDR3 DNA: TGTGCCAGCAGCGAGGGACTAGCGGGGGCCAAAAACATTCAGTACTTC.

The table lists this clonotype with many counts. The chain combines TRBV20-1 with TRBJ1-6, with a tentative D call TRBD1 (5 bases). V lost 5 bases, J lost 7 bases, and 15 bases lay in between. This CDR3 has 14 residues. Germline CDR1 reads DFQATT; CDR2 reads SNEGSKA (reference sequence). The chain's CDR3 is CSAGNQGENSPLHF. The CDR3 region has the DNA TGCAGTGCTGGTAATCAGGGAGAAAATTCACCCCTCCACTTT.

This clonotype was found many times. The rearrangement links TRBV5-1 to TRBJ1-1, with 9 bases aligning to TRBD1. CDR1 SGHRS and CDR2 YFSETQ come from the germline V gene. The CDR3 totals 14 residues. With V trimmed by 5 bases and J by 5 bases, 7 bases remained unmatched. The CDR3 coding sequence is TGCGCCAGCAGACAGGGACAGGGAAATACTGAAGCTTTCTTT. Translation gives CASRQGQGNTEAFF. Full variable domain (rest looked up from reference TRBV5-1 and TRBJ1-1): KAGVTQTPRYLIKTRGQQVTLSCSPISGHRSVSWYQQTPGQGLQFLFEYFSETQRNKGNFPGRFSGRQFSNSRSEMNVSTLELGDSALYLCASRQGQGNTEAFFGQGTRLTVV.

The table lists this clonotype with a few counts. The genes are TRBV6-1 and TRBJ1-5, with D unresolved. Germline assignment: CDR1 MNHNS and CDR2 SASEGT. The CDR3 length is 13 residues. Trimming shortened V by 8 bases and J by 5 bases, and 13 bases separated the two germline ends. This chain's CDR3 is CASAGEGYQPQHF. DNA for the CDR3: TGTGCCAGCGCTGGGGAGGGTTATCAGCCCCAGCATTTT.

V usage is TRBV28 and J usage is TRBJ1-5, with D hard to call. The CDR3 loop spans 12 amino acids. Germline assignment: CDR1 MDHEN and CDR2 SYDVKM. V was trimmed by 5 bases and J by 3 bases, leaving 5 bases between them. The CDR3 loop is CASSRDNQPQHF. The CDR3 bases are TGTGCCAGCAGTCGGGACAATCAGCCCCAGCATTTT.

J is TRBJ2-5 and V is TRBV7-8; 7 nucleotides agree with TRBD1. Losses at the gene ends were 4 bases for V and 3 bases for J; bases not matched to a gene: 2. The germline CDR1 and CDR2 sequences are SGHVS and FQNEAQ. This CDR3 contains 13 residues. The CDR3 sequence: CASSSGTEETQYF. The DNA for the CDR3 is TGTGCCAGCAGCTCCGGGACAGAAGAGACCCAGTACTTC. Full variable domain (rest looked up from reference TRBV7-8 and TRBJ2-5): GAGVSQSPRYKVAKRGQDVALRCDPISGHVSLFWYQQALGQGPEFLTYFQNEAQLDKSGLPSDRFFAERPEGSVSTLKIQRTQQEDSAVYLCASSSGTEETQYFGPGTRLLVL.

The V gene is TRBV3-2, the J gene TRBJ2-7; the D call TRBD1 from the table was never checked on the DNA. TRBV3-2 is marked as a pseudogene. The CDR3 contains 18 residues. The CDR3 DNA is TGTGCCAGCAGCCAAGGCCGGTTTGGCGGGGGGCCTCCCTACGAGCAGTACTTC. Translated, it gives CASSQGRFGGGPPYEQYF.

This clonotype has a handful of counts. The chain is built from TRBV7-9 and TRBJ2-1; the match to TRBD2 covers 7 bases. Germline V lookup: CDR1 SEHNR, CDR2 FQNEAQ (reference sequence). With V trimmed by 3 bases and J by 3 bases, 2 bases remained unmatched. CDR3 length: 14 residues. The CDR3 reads CASSFRGDYNEQFF. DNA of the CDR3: TGTGCCAGCAGCTTTCGGGGGGACTACAATGAGCAGTTCTTC. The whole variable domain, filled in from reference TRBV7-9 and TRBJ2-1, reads DTGVSQNPRHKITKRGQNVTFRCDPISEHNRLYWYRQTLGQGPEFLTYFQNEAQLEKSRLLSDRFSAERPKGSFSTLEIQRTEQGDSAMYLCASSFRGDYNEQFFGPGTRLTVL.

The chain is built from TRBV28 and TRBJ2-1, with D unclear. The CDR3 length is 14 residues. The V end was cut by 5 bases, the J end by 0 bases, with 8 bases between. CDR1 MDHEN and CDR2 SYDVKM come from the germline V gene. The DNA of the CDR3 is TGTGCCAGCAGTCCTCTTTTCTCCTACAATGAGCAGTTCTTC. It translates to CASSPLFSYNEQFF.

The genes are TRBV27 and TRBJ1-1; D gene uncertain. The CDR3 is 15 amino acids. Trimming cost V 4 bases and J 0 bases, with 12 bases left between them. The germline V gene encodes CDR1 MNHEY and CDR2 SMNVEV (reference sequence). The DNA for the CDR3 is TGTGCCAGCAGTTCCCCAGGTGGGGTGAACACTGAAGCTTTCTTT. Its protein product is CASSSPGGVNTEAFF.

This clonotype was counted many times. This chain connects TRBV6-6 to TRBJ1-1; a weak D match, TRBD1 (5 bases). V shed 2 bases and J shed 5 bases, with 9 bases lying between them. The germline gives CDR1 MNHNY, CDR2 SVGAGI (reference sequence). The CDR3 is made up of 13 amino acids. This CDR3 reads CASSYLEGTEAFF. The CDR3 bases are TGTGCCAGCAGTTACCTAGAGGGGACTGAAGCTTTCTTT.

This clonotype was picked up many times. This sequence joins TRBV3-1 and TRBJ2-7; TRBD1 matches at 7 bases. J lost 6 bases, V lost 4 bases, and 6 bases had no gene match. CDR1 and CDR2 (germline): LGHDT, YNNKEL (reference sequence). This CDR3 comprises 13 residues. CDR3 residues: CASSPSTGSEQYF. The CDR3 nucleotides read TGTGCCAGCAGCCCCTCGACAGGGAGCGAGCAGTACTTC.

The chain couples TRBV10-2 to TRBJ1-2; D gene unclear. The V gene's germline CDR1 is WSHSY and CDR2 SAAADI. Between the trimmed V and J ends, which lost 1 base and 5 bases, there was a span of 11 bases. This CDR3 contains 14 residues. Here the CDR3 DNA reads TGCGCCAGCAGTGAGTGGGGAAGAGGGTATGGCTACACCTTC. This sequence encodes CASSEWGRGYGYTF.

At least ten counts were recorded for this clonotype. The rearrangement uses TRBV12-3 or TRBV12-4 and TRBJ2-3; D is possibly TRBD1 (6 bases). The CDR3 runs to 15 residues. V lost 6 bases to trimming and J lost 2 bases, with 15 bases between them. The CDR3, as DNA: TGTGCCAGCAGCCCGCCCAGGGGCTACACAGATACGCAGTATTTT. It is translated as CASSPPRGYTDTQYF.

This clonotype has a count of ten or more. The CDR3 spells CASSLFRGTENTEAFF. The CDR3 DNA is TGTGCCAGCAGCTTGTTCCGCGGGACAGAGAACACTGAAGCTTTCTTT. The rearrangement joins TRBV5-4 to TRBJ1-1, with 7 bases aligning to TRBD1. V shed 1 base, J shed 1 base, and the junction held 7 bases outside the gene matches. Germline CDR1 and CDR2: SGHNT and YYREEE (reference sequence). There are 16 residues in the CDR3.

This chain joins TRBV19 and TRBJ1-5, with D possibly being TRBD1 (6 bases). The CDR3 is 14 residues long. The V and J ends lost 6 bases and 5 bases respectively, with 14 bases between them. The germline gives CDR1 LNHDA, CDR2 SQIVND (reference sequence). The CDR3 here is CASSSDSRDQPQHF. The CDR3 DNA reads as TGTGCCAGTAGCTCGGACAGTCGGGATCAGCCCCAGCATTTT.

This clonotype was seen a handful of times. The chain's CDR3 is CATSSRSSYNEQFF. CDR3 DNA: TGTGCCACCAGCTCGCGGAGCTCCTACAATGAGCAGTTCTTC. This chain joins TRBV15 and TRBJ2-1; D remains ambiguous. Trimming took off 5 bases at V and 0 bases at J, with 8 bases between the two ends. This CDR3 region has 14 residues. In germline, CDR1 is LNHNV, CDR2 YYDKDF (reference sequence).

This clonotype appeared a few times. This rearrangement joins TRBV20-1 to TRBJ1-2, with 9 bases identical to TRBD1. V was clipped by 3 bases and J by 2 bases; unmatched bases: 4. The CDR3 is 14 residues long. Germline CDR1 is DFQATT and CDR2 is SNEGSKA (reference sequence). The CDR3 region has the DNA TGCAGTGCTAGGGGGACAGGGAGCAACTATGGCTACACCTTC. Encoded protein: CSARGTGSNYGYTF.

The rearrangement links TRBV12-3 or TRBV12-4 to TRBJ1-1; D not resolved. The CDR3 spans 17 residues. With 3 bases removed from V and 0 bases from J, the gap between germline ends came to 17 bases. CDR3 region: CASSFKLAAGMNTEAFF. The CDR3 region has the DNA TGTGCCAGCAGTTTTAAATTGGCAGCTGGTATGAACACTGAAGCTTTCTTT.

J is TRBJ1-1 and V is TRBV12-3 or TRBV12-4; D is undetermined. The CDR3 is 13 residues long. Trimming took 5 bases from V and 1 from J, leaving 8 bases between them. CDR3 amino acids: CASSPYRNTEAFF. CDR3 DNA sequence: TGTGCCAGCAGTCCCTACAGGAACACTGAAGCTTTCTTT.

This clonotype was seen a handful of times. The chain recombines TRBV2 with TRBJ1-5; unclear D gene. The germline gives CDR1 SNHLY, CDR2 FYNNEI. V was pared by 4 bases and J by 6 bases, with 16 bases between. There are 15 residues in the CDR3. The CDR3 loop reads CASSAAASRTQPQHF. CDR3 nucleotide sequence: TGTGCCAGCAGTGCGGCCGCCAGCCGGACTCAGCCCCAGCATTTT. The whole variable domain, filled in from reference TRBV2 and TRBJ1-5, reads EPEVTQTPSHQVTQMGQEVILRCVPISNHLYFYWYRQILGQKVEFLVSFYNNEISEKSEIFDDQFSVERPDGSNFTLKIRSTKLEDSAMYFCASSAAASRTQPQHFGDGTRLSIL.